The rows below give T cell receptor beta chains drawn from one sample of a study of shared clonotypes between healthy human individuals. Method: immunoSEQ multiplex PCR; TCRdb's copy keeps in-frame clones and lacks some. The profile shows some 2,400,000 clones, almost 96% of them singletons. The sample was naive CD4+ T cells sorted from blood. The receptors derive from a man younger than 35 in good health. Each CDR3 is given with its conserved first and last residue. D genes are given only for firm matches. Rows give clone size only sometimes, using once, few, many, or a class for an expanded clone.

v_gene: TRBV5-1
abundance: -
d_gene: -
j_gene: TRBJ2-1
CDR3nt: TGCGCCAGCAGCTTGGTTAGCGAGGCGTACAATGAGCAGTTCTTC
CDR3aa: CASSLVSEAYNEQFF

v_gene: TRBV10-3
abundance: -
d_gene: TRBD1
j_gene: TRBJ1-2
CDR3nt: TGTGCCATCAGACAGGGGAGGGACCCGGAGTATGGCTACACCTTC
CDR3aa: CAIRQGRDPEYGYTF

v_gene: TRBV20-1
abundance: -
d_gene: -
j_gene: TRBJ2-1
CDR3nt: TGCAGTGCTAGCGGGGCCTTCCTGCCGTTCTTC
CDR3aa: CSASGAFLPFF

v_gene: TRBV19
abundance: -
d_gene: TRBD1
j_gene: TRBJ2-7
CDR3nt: TGTGCCAGACGCCTCCTCAACAGGGGGTGCTCCTACGAGCAGTACTTC
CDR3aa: CARRLLNRGCSYEQYF

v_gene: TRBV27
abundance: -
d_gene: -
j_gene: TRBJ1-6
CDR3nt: TGTGCCAGCGCCGTAAGAAATTCACCCCTCCACTTT
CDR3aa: CASAVRNSPLHF

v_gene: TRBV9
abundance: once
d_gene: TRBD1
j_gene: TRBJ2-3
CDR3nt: TGTGCCAGCAGCGGATGGACAGGGGGACTCACAGATACGCAGTATTTT
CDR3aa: CASSGWTGGLTDTQYF

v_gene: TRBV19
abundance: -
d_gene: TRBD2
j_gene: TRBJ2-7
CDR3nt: TGTGCCAGTAGTACTGGACTAGCGGGCTCCTACGAGCAGTACTTC
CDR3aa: CASSTGLAGSYEQYF

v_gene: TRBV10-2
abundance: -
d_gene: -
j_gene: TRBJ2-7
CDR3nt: TGCGCCAGCAGTGAACAGCTCACCTACGAGCAGTACTTC
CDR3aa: CASSEQLTYEQYF

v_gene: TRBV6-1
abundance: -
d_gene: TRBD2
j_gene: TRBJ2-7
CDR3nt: TGTGCCACCCGGCGAGTGAGCGGGAACTACGAGCAGTACTTC
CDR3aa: CATRRVSGNYEQYF

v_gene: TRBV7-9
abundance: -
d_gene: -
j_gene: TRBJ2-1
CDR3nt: TGTGCCAGCAGCTTACCTCGTACCTCCTACAATGAGCAGTTCTTC
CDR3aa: CASSLPRTSYNEQFF

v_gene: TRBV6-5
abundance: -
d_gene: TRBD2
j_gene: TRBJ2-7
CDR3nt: TGTGCCAGCAGTTTACTAGCGGGGGGGATCTACGAGCAGTACTTC
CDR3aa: CASSLLAGGIYEQYF

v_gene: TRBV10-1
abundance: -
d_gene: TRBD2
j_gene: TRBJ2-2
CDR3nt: TGCGCCAGTAGTCGGGACTACACGAACACCGGGGAGCTGTTTTTT
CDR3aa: CASSRDYTNTGELFF

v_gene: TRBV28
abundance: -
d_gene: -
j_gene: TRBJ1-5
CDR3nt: TGTGCCATCTCACCCTATTTGGACGAGAGAGGTCAGCCCCAGCATTTT
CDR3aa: CAISPYLDERGQPQHF

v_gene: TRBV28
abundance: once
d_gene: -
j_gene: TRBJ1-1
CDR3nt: TGTGCCGGCGGGGGTTCCTCTGAAGCTTTCTTT
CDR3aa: CAGGGSSEAFF

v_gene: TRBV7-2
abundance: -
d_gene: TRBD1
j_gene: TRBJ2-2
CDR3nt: TGTGCCAGCAGCCCCCGGACAGGAATACTGGTTGTCGGGGCCGGGGAGCTGTTTTTT
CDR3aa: CASSPRTGILVVGAGELFF

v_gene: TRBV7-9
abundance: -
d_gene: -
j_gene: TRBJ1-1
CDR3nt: TGTGCCAGCAGCTTAGAGCTCGGGGGAATATTGGTTGAAGCTTTCTTT
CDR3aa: CASSLELGGILVEAFF

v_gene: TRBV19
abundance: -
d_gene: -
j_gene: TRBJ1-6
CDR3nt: TGTGCCAGTAGGAAGACAGGATCCTATAATTCACCCCTCCACTTT
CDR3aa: CASRKTGSYNSPLHF

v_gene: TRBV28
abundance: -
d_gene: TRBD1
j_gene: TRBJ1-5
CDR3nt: TGTGCCAGCATCCCAGGGGGAGCAAATCAGCCCCAGCATTTT
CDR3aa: CASIPGGANQPQHF

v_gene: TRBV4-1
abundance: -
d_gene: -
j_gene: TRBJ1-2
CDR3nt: TGCGCCAGCAGGGCTGACTATGGCTACACCTTC
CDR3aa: CASRADYGYTF

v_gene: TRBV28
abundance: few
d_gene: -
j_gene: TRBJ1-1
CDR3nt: TGTGCCAGCAGTGAGAGGAACACTGAAGCTTTCTTT
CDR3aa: CASSERNTEAFF

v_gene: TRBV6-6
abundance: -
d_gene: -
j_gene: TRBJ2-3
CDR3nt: TGTGCCAGCAGCCCGAGGCGCACAGATACGCAGTATTTT
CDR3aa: CASSPRRTDTQYF

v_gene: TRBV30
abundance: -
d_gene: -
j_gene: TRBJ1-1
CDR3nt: TGTGCCTGGAGTGGACAGGCGGGCACTGAAGCTTTCTTT
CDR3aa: CAWSGQAGTEAFF

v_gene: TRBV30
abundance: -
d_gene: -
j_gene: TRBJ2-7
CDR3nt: TGTGCCTGGCTCTATAACTCTGAGCAGTACTTC
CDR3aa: CAWLYNSEQYF

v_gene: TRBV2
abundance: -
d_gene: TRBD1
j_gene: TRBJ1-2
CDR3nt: TGTGCCAGCAGTGGAGAGGCAGGGGGTGGCTATGGCTACACCTTC
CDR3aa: CASSGEAGGGYGYTF

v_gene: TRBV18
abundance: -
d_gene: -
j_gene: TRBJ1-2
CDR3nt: TGTGCCAGCTCACCGGGCCAGGGGAGCTATGGCTACACCTTC
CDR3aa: CASSPGQGSYGYTF

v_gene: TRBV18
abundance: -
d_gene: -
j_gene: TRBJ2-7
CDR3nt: TGTGCCAGCTCAGCCGGGACGGACACCTACGAGCAGTACTTC
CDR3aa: CASSAGTDTYEQYF

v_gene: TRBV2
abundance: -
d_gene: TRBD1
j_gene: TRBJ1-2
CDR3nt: TGTGCCAGCAGAGAGGACAGGCCCCACTACTATGGCTACACCTTC
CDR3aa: CASREDRPHYYGYTF

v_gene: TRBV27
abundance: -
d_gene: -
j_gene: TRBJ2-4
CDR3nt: TGTGCCAGCAGTTACGGAAGGGAGGCCAAAAACATTCAGTACTTC
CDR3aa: CASSYGREAKNIQYF

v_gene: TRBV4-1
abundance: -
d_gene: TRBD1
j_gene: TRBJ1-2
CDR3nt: TGCGCCAGCAGCCAAGGGACAGGGACTGATCGTTGCTACACCTTC
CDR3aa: CASSQGTGTDRCYTF

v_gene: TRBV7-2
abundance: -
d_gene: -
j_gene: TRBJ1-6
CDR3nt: TGTGCCAGCAGCCTGGGATCTAATTATTCACCCCTCCACTTT
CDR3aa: CASSLGSNYSPLHF

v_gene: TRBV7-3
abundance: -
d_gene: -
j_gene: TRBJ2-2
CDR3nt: TGTGCCAGCAGCTTAGACACCCACACCGGGGAGCTGTTTTTT
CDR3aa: CASSLDTHTGELFF

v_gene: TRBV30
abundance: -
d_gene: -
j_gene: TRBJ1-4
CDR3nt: TGTGCCGGGAAGGGAGACGCTAATGAAAAACTGTTTTTT
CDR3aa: CAGKGDANEKLFF

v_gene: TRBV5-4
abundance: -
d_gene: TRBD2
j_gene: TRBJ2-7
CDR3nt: TGTGCCAGCAGCTTGGACGGGAGGGCCGATTACGAGCAGTACTTC
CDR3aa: CASSLDGRADYEQYF

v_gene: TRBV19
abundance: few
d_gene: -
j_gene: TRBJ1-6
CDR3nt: TGTGCCAGTAGTATAAGTCGACAGTACGATTCACCCCTCCACTTT
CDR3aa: CASSISRQYDSPLHF

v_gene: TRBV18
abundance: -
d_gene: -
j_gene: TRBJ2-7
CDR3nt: TGTGCCAGCTCAAACACAGGGAGGTCCCCCGTTTACGAGCAGTACTTC
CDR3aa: CASSNTGRSPVYEQYF